Shown below are 29 T cell receptor beta chains from a single sample sequenced in a study of identical twins. TCRdb recomputed calls from the 5' RACE reads with MiXCR, one row per CDR3 protein. The profile shows about 210,000 distinct CDR3 sequences, over 8% of them singletons. The sample consisted of memory (CD45RO+) T cells sorted from blood. These receptors originate from a woman aged 18 to 35 in good health.

The rearrangement joins TRBV18 to TRBJ1-1; 12 bases map to TRBD1. CDR3 length equals 14 residues. The J segment lost 7 bases and the V segment lost 4 bases, leaving 4 bases of the junction unmatched. The germline V gene encodes CDR1 KGHSH and CDR2 LQKENI. The CDR3 protein is CASSQGQGASEAFF. The CDR3, as DNA: TGTGCCAGCTCACAGGGACAGGGGGCAAGTGAAGCTTTCTTT.

The table lists this clonotype with a few counts. The chain joins TRBV5-1 to TRBJ2-1; 9 bases match TRBD1. J gave up 7 bases and V 4 bases, and 6 bases lay outside the gene matches. The germline CDR1 and CDR2 sequences are SGHRS and YFSETQ. The CDR3 consists of 14 residues. The CDR3 DNA reads TGCGCCAGCAGCCCCGACAGGGGGGGGAATGAGCAGTTCTTC. This encodes CASSPDRGGNEQFF.

There are a few counts of this clonotype. V and J are TRBV12-3 or TRBV12-4 and TRBJ2-7; 13 nucleotides agree with TRBD2. J was trimmed by 3 bases and V by 6 bases; bases with no gene match: 17. This CDR3 is built from 19 residues. Here the CDR3 reads CASSPRSGLAGVIFYEQYF. CDR3 DNA sequence: TGTGCCAGCAGCCCGAGGAGCGGACTAGCGGGAGTGATTTTCTACGAGCAGTACTTC.

This clonotype has a handful of counts. The chain couples TRBV9 to TRBJ2-1; 7 bases map to TRBD2. Germline V gene lookup returns CDR1 SGDLS and CDR2 YYNGEE. CDR3 size: 15 residues. J gave up 2 bases and V 1 base, and 3 bases lay outside the gene matches. CDR3 sequence: CASSVTGGTYNEQFF. Here the CDR3 DNA reads TGTGCCAGCAGCGTAACGGGGGGAACCTACAATGAGCAGTTCTTC.

This clonotype is a singleton in its sample. This chain joins TRBV23-1 and TRBJ1-5; D possibly corresponds to TRBD1 (6 bases). TRBV23-1 is placed among ORFs of uncertain function. The CDR3 extends over 14 amino acids. Trimming cost V 2 bases and J 2 bases, with 7 bases left between them. Here the CDR3 DNA reads TGCGCCAGCAGTCAAAGACAGGGCAATCAGCCCCAGCATTTT. It yields the protein CASSQRQGNQPQHF.

This clonotype was seen many times. The chain recombines TRBV20-1 with TRBJ2-3; D perhaps matches TRBD2 (6 bases). The CDR3 is 15 amino acids. Germline values: CDR1 DFQATT, CDR2 SNEGSKA (reference sequence). The germline V and J ends were trimmed by 4 bases and 0 bases, with 14 bases remaining between them. This CDR3 is CSATPGTLSTDTQYF. CDR3 coding DNA: TGCAGTGCTACTCCCGGGACTCTCAGCACAGATACGCAGTATTTT.

The chain joins TRBV7-3 to TRBJ1-2, with D unresolved. The CDR3 extends over 12 amino acids. V dropped 5 bases and J dropped 14 bases, with 18 bases sitting between them. Germline values: CDR1 SGHTA, CDR2 FQGTGA. In nucleotides, the CDR3 is TGTGCCAGCAGCCCGCCCGGAAAGGCTAAGACCTTC. As protein: CASSPPGKAKTF.

This clonotype was seen many times. J is TRBJ2-2 and V is TRBV20-1, with 8 bases that match TRBD2. V lost 3 bases and J lost 0; bases outside the gene matches: 3. The CDR3 runs 15 residues. Per the germline V gene, CDR1 is DFQATT and CDR2 is SNEGSKA (reference sequence). CDR3 nucleotides: TGCAGTGCTAGGAGTAGCGGGGCGAACACCGGGGAGCTGTTTTTT. Amino acid sequence: CSARSSGANTGELFF.

This clonotype was seen a handful of times. The chain combines TRBV15 with TRBJ2-2, with a possible D match to TRBD1 (5 bases). There are 17 residues in the CDR3. Trimming shortened V by 1 base and J by 3 bases, and 15 bases separated the two germline ends. Germline-derived CDR1 and CDR2 are LNHNV and YYDKDF (reference sequence). CDR3 nucleotide sequence: TGTGCCACCAGCAGAGTTATACAGAAGGGGCACACCGGGGAGCTGTTTTTT. Translated: CATSRVIQKGHTGELFF.

This clonotype has a count of ten or more. V is TRBV5-1 and J is TRBJ2-7; the D gene is possibly TRBD1 (6 bases). This CDR3 is 15 amino acids long. Germline V gene data show CDR1 as SGHRS and CDR2 as YFSETQ. V shed 4 bases and J shed 2 bases, with 16 bases lying between them. CDR3 in amino acids: CASSPRSGATYEQYF. The CDR3 nucleotides are TGCGCCAGCAGCCCTCGGTCAGGGGCAACCTACGAGCAGTACTTC.

This clonotype was observed many times. The genes are TRBV19 and TRBJ2-6; D remains unclear. Trimming took off 7 bases at V and 0 bases at J, with 7 bases between the two ends. The CDR3 has 14 amino acids. CDR1 and CDR2 from the germline V gene are LNHDA and SQIVND (reference sequence). CDR3 region: CASTPRSGANVLTF. The CDR3 DNA is TGTGCCAGTACTCCCCGCTCTGGGGCCAACGTCCTGACTTTC.

J is TRBJ2-2 and V is TRBV11-3; a weak D match, TRBD1 (5 bases). Trimming shortened V by 6 bases and J by 6 bases, and 14 bases separated the two germline ends. CDR3 length: 14 amino acids. CDR1 is SGHNT, CDR2 YENEEA, per germline. In nucleotides, the CDR3 is TGTGCCAGCAGTAAATATCAGGGATCCGGGGAGCTGTTTTTT. Encoded protein: CASSKYQGSGELFF.

V usage is TRBV6-2 or TRBV6-3 and J usage is TRBJ2-7, with D possibly matching TRBD2 (5 bases). Germline lookup yields CDR1 MNHEY and CDR2 SVGEGT. V was trimmed by 2 bases and J by 2 bases, leaving 13 bases between them. This CDR3 is built from 15 residues. The CDR3 DNA reads TGTGCCAGCAGTTACCGGTCCGGGAATACCTACGAGCAGTACTTC. Translation: CASSYRSGNTYEQYF.

This clonotype was counted at least ten times. The chain employs TRBV5-1 and TRBJ1-4, with D unclear. Germline V lookup: CDR1 SGHRS, CDR2 YFSETQ. The CDR3 spans 13 residues. The germline V and J ends were trimmed by 5 bases and 0 bases, with 5 bases remaining between them. The chain's CDR3 is CASRYSTNEKLFF. In DNA, the CDR3 is TGCGCCAGCAGATACTCAACTAATGAAAAACTGTTTTTT.

This clonotype has a handful of counts. The chain combines TRBV27 with TRBJ2-3; TRBD2 matches at 8 bases. The V gene end was trimmed by 8 bases and the J gene end by 6 bases; junction bases not matched to a gene: 13. The CDR3 has 15 amino acids. Germline loops: CDR1 MNHEY, CDR2 SMNVEV (reference sequence). The CDR3 DNA follows: TGTGCCAGCTATTCGCTTGCGGGAGGATTGGATACGCAGTATTTT. It translates to CASYSLAGGLDTQYF.

This clonotype was observed at least ten times. The chain joins TRBV2 to TRBJ1-1; possible D gene TRBD1, 6 bases. Germline V gene lookup returns CDR1 SNHLY and CDR2 FYNNEI. The CDR3 has 13 amino acids. The V and J ends lost 6 bases and 0 bases respectively, with 8 bases between them. The chain's CDR3 is CASSGQMNTEAFF. The CDR3 nucleotides are TGTGCCAGCAGCGGACAGATGAACACTGAAGCTTTCTTT.

The chain uses TRBV30 and TRBJ1-1; 7 bases are shared with TRBD1. V shed 0 bases and J 11 bases; nucleotides not matched to a gene: 9. The V gene's germline CDR1 is GTSNPN and CDR2 SVGIG (reference sequence). The CDR3 has 13 amino acids. The CDR3 reads CAWSVRGTRYAFF. The CDR3 DNA is TGTGCCTGGAGTGTCAGGGGGACGCGGTACGCTTTCTTT.

The table lists this clonotype with many counts. The gene calls are TRBV7-9 and TRBJ2-1, with TRBD2 identical over 8 bases. V was clipped by 7 bases and J by 7 bases; unmatched bases: 3. Germline V gives CDR1 SEHNR, CDR2 FQNEAQ (reference sequence). The CDR3 extends over 12 amino acids. The CDR3 region is CASTGRGNEQFF. Here the CDR3 DNA reads TGTGCCAGCACCGGGAGGGGGAATGAGCAGTTCTTC.

The chain carries TRBV13 and TRBJ2-5; a possible D gene is TRBD2 (5 bases). The germline CDR1 and CDR2 sequences are PRHDT and FYEKMQ (reference sequence). This CDR3 spans 13 amino acids. Trimming took 5 bases from V and 5 from J, leaving 12 bases between them. CDR3 sequence (DNA): TGTGCCAGCAGCCCTGGACTTTGGGAGACCCAGTACTTC. Protein sequence: CASSPGLWETQYF.

This clonotype was seen ten or more times. The CDR3, as DNA: TGTGCCAGCAGTCGTGGGGGGTCCTATGGCTACACCTTC. Its protein is CASSRGGSYGYTF. The chain has TRBV12-3 or TRBV12-4 and TRBJ1-2, with D perhaps matching TRBD1 (5 bases). Trimming stripped 5 bases from V and 4 bases from J, with 11 bases between. The CDR3 runs to 13 residues.

This clonotype has a handful of counts. The chain links TRBV20-1 to TRBJ2-1, with TRBD2 as a possible D gene (5 bases). The CDR3 has 15 residues. CDR1 and CDR2 (germline): DFQATT, SNEGSKA (reference sequence). The germline V and J ends were trimmed by 5 bases and 3 bases, with 17 bases remaining between them. The CDR3 reads CSAPDWQAIYNEQFF. CDR3 nucleotides: TGCAGTGCTCCGGACTGGCAGGCGATCTACAATGAGCAGTTCTTC.

This clonotype showed up just a few times. The chain joins TRBV7-9 to TRBJ2-3; D uncertain. The germline CDR1 and CDR2 sequences are SEHNR and FQNEAQ (reference sequence). The CDR3 runs to 13 residues. The germline V and J ends were trimmed by 6 bases and 2 bases, with 9 bases remaining between them. In DNA form, the CDR3 reads TGTGCCAGCAGTTATGGACCCACAGATACGCAGTATTTT. It yields the protein CASSYGPTDTQYF.

This clonotype was picked up a small number of times. The chain links TRBV11-3 to TRBJ2-7; possibly TRBD2 for D (5 bases). CDR1 and CDR2 (germline): SGHNT, YENEEA. Trimming cost V 2 bases and J 3 bases, with 11 bases left between them. The CDR3 has 14 amino acids. The CDR3 DNA sequence: TGTGCCAGCAGCTTACGGGGAGAAAACTACGAGCAGTACTTC. Residues: CASSLRGENYEQYF.

This clonotype was detected many times. This chain uses TRBV3-1 with TRBJ2-2; D may match TRBD1 or TRBD2 (5 bases each). This CDR3 has 17 amino acids. The germline V gene has CDR1 LGHDT and CDR2 YNNKEL (reference sequence). V was pared by 4 bases and J by 0 bases, with 15 bases between. CDR3 bases: TGTGCCAGCAGCCCTCACACGGGACGGACGAACACCGGGGAGCTGTTTTTT. Its protein is CASSPHTGRTNTGELFF.

The table lists this clonotype with many counts. V and J are TRBV20-1 and TRBJ2-1; D gene ambiguous. Between the trimmed V and J ends, which lost 5 bases and 4 bases, there was a span of 6 bases. The CDR3 is 11 residues long. The germline V gene has CDR1 DFQATT and CDR2 SNEGSKA (reference sequence). CDR3 in DNA: TGCAGTGCTGACTTGTACAATGAGCAGTTCTTC. As protein: CSADLYNEQFF.

This clonotype was detected a few times. The chain is built from TRBV5-1 and TRBJ2-7; TRBD2 agrees at 8 bases. J gave up 3 bases and V 2 bases, and 4 bases lay outside the gene matches. The CDR3 runs 14 residues. In germline, CDR1 is SGHRS, CDR2 YFSETQ. CDR3 in DNA: TGCGCCAGCAGCTTACGGGGGGGCGGCTACGAGCAGTACTTC. Its translation is CASSLRGGGYEQYF.

In its sample, this clonotype was seen a few times. The V and J genes are TRBV7-9 and TRBJ2-1, with D possibly TRBD2 on 6 matching bases. The CDR3 has 15 amino acids. Trimming pared 5 bases from V and 10 bases from J, leaving 21 bases between. Germline V CDR1 and CDR2: SEHNR, FQNEAQ (reference sequence). The CDR3 DNA follows: TGTGCCAGCAGCCCATACAATCGGGACTCCATCGAGCAGTTCTTC. Translated, it gives CASSPYNRDSIEQFF.

The rearrangement joins TRBV12-3 or TRBV12-4 to TRBJ1-5; 9 bases map to TRBD1. This CDR3 region has 17 residues. The V and J ends lost 1 base and 2 bases, in that order; junction bases with no gene match: 6. The CDR3 spells CASSLGDRVGGNQPQHF. The CDR3 DNA is TGTGCCAGCAGTTTAGGGGACAGGGTGGGAGGCAATCAGCCCCAGCATTTT.

This clonotype has only a few counts. The J gene is TRBJ2-3, the V gene TRBV11-2; D is undetermined. Germline-derived CDR1 and CDR2 are SGHAT and FQNNGV. Trimming removed 5 bases from V and 1 base from J, with 13 bases in between. This CDR3 is built from 15 residues. The CDR3 region is CASSQGVRGTDTQYF. The CDR3 nucleotides read TGTGCCAGCAGCCAAGGCGTCCGGGGCACAGATACGCAGTATTTT.